Each of the 3 T cell receptor beta chains below was sequenced from the same sample in a study of monozygotic twins with inflammatory bowel disease. TCRdb re-called the 5' RACE reads; every CDR3 protein appears as one record, without DNA. The sample data list 350,000 to 550,000 distinct CDR3 sequences. The sample comprised blood. The receptor source for this set is a human donor with ulcerative colitis or Crohn's disease, or a healthy co-twin of an affected twin (not recorded which).

The chain joins TRBV4-2 to TRBJ2-7. The CDR3 loop spans 15 amino acids. Germline V gene lookup returns CDR1 LGHNA and CDR2 YNFKEQ. CDR3 loop: CASSQVYPSSYEQYF.

The chain uses TRBV7-6 and TRBJ2-7; as DNA is missing, the TRBD2 call by TCRdb cannot be tested. Per germline, CDR1 SGHVS and CDR2 FNYEAQ. CDR3 length: 15 residues. The CDR3 is CASSLGTSSHQEQYF.

This rearrangement joins TRBV7-2 to TRBJ2-3; the TCRdb D gene call, TRBD1, has no DNA to confirm it. CDR3 length: 15 residues. Germline assignment: CDR1 SGHTA and CDR2 FQGNSA. The chain's CDR3 is CASSLGAIGTDTQYF.